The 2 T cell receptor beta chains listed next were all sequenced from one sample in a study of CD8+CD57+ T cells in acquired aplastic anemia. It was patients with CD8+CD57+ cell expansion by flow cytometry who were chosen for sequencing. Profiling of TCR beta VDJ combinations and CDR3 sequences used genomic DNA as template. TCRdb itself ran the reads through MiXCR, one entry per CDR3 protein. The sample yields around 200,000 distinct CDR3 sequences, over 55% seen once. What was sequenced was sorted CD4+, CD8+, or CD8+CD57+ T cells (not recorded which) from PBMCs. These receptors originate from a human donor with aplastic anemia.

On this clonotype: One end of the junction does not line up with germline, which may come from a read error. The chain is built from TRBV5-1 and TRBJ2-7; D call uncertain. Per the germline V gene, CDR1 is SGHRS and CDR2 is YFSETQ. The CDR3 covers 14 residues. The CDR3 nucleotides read TGTGCCATCACTCCAGACTTTGGCTCCTACGAGCAGTACTTC. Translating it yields CAITPDFGSYEQYF.

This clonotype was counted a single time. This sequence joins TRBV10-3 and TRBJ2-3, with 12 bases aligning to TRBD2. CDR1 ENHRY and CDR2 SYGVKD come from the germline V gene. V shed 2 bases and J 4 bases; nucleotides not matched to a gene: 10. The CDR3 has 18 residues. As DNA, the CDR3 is TGTGCCATCAGTGAGAGGGATACGACTAGCGGGAGCCCAGATACGCAGTATTTT. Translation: CAISERDTTSGSPDTQYF.